Shown below are 21 T cell receptor beta chains from a single sample sequenced in a study of T cell changes during pregnancy in multiple sclerosis. The protocol was immunoSEQ multiplex PCR, while the TCRdb copy is restricted to in-frame clones and leaves out a portion. The data hold 35,000 to 55,000 clones, with roughly 95% observed a single time. The sequencing used CD8+ T cells from peripheral blood mononuclear cells, collected after pregnancy. These receptor sequences come from a female donor with multiple sclerosis, enrolled in a pregnancy study.

J is TRBJ2-3 and V is TRBV19; D is ambiguous. The CDR3 consists of 13 residues. The V end was cut by 1 base, the J end by 4 bases, with 6 bases between. CDR1 and CDR2 (germline): LNHDA, SQIVND (reference sequence). The CDR3 reads CASSIGPADTQYF. CDR3 bases: TGTGCCAGTAGTATAGGCCCGGCAGATACGCAGTATTTT.

The chain combines TRBV4-1 with TRBJ2-3; 8 nucleotides agree with TRBD1. Trimming took 0 bases from V and 2 from J; bases not matched to a gene: 4. Germline-derived CDR1 and CDR2 are MGHRA and YSYEKL. The CDR3 has 16 residues. The CDR3 reads CASSQDGTGYTDTQYF. The CDR3 DNA reads as TGCGCCAGCAGCCAAGATGGGACAGGATACACAGATACGCAGTATTTT.

The J gene is TRBJ2-1, the V gene TRBV27; 7 positions match TRBD2. From germline, CDR1 is MNHEY and CDR2 SMNVEV (reference sequence). The CDR3 covers 15 residues. V lost 7 bases and J lost 2; bases outside the gene matches: 8. In DNA form, the CDR3 reads TGTGCCAGCACCCTTCAAGCGGGAACCTACAATGAGCAGTTCTTC. As protein: CASTLQAGTYNEQFF.

CDR3 DNA: TGCGCCAGCAGCCAAGCCTCGCAGGGCCCTACCACGAATGAGCAGTTCTTC. As protein: CASSQASQGPTTNEQFF. The chain carries TRBV4-1 and TRBJ2-1; weak D call: TRBD1 (5 bases). CDR3 length equals 17 residues. CDR1 is MGHRA, CDR2 YSYEKL, per germline. The V end lost 1 base, the J end lost 7 bases, and 20 bases lay between the germline ends.

J is TRBJ2-2 and V is TRBV7-9; D is unresolved. Germline CDR1 SEHNR, CDR2 FQNEAQ (reference sequence). The CDR3 covers 13 residues. The V gene lost 3 bases and the J gene lost 2 bases, with 4 bases spanning the gap. CDR3 sequence: CASSFLNTGELFF. The CDR3 DNA sequence: TGTGCCAGCAGCTTCCTCAACACCGGGGAGCTGTTTTTT.

The genes are TRBV2 and TRBJ2-7; 8 bases fit TRBD1. Germline trimming cut 5 bases from V and 3 bases from J; bases unmatched to any gene: 6. CDR1 SNHLY and CDR2 FYNNEI come from the germline V gene. The CDR3 runs 14 residues. This CDR3 reads CASSLGQEYYEQYF. DNA of the CDR3: TGTGCCAGCAGTTTGGGACAGGAATACTACGAGCAGTACTTC.

This sequence joins TRBV9 and TRBJ2-1; 9 bases fit TRBD2. The CDR3 consists of 15 residues. CDR1 and CDR2 (germline): SGDLS, YYNGEE. J gave up 2 bases and V 3 bases, and 3 bases lay outside the gene matches. The DNA of the CDR3 is TGTGCCAGCAGCGCGCGGGGGGGGCCCTACAATGAGCAGTTCTTC. This sequence encodes CASSARGGPYNEQFF.

The chain combines TRBV2 with TRBJ2-1; 9 bases map to TRBD2. The CDR3 totals 15 residues. After removal of 7 bases from V and 4 bases from J, the junction contained 8 bases not matched to a gene. CDR1 is SNHLY, CDR2 FYNNEI, per germline. CDR3 region: CASKKGTSYYNEQFF. As DNA, the CDR3 is TGTGCCAGCAAGAAGGGGACTAGCTATTACAATGAGCAGTTCTTC.

A note on this clone: Mismatch with germline at one junction end may stem from a read error. Other DNA sequences from this sample encode an identical CDR3 as well. In nucleotides, the CDR3 is TGTGCCACCAGCATCCTTGGGAGTAGCGGGAGGTTTGTCGGGGAGTTGTTTTTT. It codes for CATSILGSSGRFVGELFF. The gene calls are TRBV15 and TRBJ2-2; 10 nucleotides align to TRBD2. This CDR3 is 18 amino acids long. Germline V lookup: CDR1 LNHNV, CDR2 YYDKDF (reference sequence).

The chain links TRBV29-1 to TRBJ1-1, with unresolved D. The ends were cut back, 5 bases at V and 5 bases at J, with 18 bases in the middle. Germline V gene lookup returns CDR1 SQVTM and CDR2 ANQGSEA. The CDR3 is made up of 14 amino acids. CDR3 region: CSVLRLTPRTEAFF. In nucleotides, the CDR3 is TGCAGCGTTCTGAGACTCACCCCGAGGACTGAAGCTTTCTTT.

V usage is TRBV29-1 and J usage is TRBJ1-1; 9 nucleotides match TRBD1. The J segment lost 4 bases and the V segment lost 5 bases, leaving 5 bases of the junction unmatched. Germline CDR1 and CDR2: SQVTM and ANQGSEA. CDR3 length: 13 residues. CDR3 in DNA: TGCAGCGTTCACGACAGGGGGGGCACTGAAGCTTTCTTT. Its protein is CSVHDRGGTEAFF.

The chain recombines TRBV28 with TRBJ1-2; 8 bases map to TRBD1. The junction had 11 bases not matched to a gene; V was cut back by 3 bases and J by 2 bases. The CDR3 extends over 17 amino acids. Per germline, CDR1 MDHEN and CDR2 SYDVKM. The CDR3 sequence is CASSLGRAGGENYGYTF. CDR3 coding DNA: TGTGCCAGCAGTTTGGGTAGGGCAGGGGGCGAAAACTATGGCTACACCTTC.

V gene TRBV6-1 combines with J gene TRBJ2-7; maybe TRBD1 (5 bases). This CDR3 region has 14 residues. Between the trimmed V and J ends, which lost 2 bases and 3 bases, there was a span of 11 bases. CDR1 is MNHNS, CDR2 SASEGT, per germline. CDR3 protein: CASSERGARYEQYF. CDR3 bases: TGTGCCAGCAGTGAAAGGGGCGCACGCTACGAGCAGTACTTC.

The chain combines TRBV27 with TRBJ2-7, with D possibly being TRBD2 (6 bases). Germline V gene sequence: CDR1 MNHEY, CDR2 SMNVEV (reference sequence). V lost 5 bases and J 2 bases, leaving 16 bases between the germline ends. The CDR3 contains 15 residues. CDR3 protein: CASSPRTGETYEQYF. The CDR3 region has the DNA TGTGCCAGCAGTCCCAGGACGGGAGAGACCTACGAGCAGTACTTC.

V gene TRBV21-1 combines with J gene TRBJ2-1; TRBD2, the D gene given by the table, was not confirmed from the DNA. TRBV21-1 is flagged as a pseudogene. The CDR3 has 17 residues. The CDR3, as DNA: TGTGCCAGCAGCCAGCAAGGAGCTTCCCTAGTCTACAATGAGCAGTTCTTC. It yields the protein CASSQQGASLVYNEQFF.

The chain couples TRBV4-1 to TRBJ2-5, with D perhaps TRBD1 (7 bases). V dropped 0 bases and J dropped 1 base, with 12 bases sitting between them. CDR3 length: 16 amino acids. Per germline, CDR1 MGHRA and CDR2 YSYEKL. CDR3 sequence (DNA): TGCGCCAGCAGCCAAGAGGCAGGGGGGTCCCAAGAGACCCAGTACTTC. It specifies CASSQEAGGSQETQYF.

The chain uses TRBV7-9 and TRBJ1-2, with D maybe TRBD1 (5 bases). V lost 5 bases, J lost 3 bases, and 22 bases lay in between. The CDR3 runs to 17 residues. Germline loops: CDR1 SEHNR, CDR2 FQNEAQ (reference sequence). The CDR3 DNA follows: TGTGCCAGCAGCCCCCACCCTCCCCCGAAAGGGGACTATGGCTACACCTTC. Protein sequence: CASSPHPPPKGDYGYTF.

CDR3 protein: CASSPPAGRGTDTQYF. For the CDR3, the DNA is TGTGCCAGCAGCCCCCCGGCGGGACGGGGCACAGATACGCAGTATTTT. This chain links TRBV7-2 with TRBJ2-3, with D maybe TRBD2 (6 bases). Germline V gives CDR1 SGHTA, CDR2 FQGNSA. V was pared by 5 bases and J by 1 base, with 16 bases between. The CDR3 totals 16 residues.

V and J are TRBV7-9 and TRBJ1-1; D possibly corresponds to TRBD1 (6 bases). Germline loops: CDR1 SEHNR, CDR2 FQNEAQ (reference sequence). The CDR3 runs 15 residues. Trimming cost V 5 bases and J 1 base, with 14 bases left between them. CDR3 nucleotide sequence: TGTGCCAGCAGCCCGCAAGACAGGACGAACACTGAAGCTTTCTTT. Its protein product is CASSPQDRTNTEAFF.

V is TRBV7-6 and J is TRBJ2-3; the match to TRBD2 covers 7 bases. CDR1 and CDR2 from the germline V gene are SGHVS and FNYEAQ. The CDR3 totals 15 residues. Trimming took 2 bases from V and 5 from J; bases not matched to a gene: 7. CDR3 bases: TGTGCCAGCAGCTTACTAGCGGCTGACAGAGATACGCAGTATTTT. Its translation: CASSLLAADRDTQYF. Supplemented by reference TRBV7-6 and TRBJ2-3, the full variable domain reads GAGVSQSPRYKVTKRGQDVALRCDPISGHVSLYWYRQALGQGPEFLTYFNYEAQQDKSGLPNDRFSAERPEGSISTLTIQRTEQRDSAMYRCASSLLAADRDTQYFGPGTRLTVL.

V gene TRBV19 combines with J gene TRBJ2-1; 13 nucleotides line up with TRBD2. The V segment lost 7 bases and the J segment 7 bases; nucleotides outside the gene matches: 7. Per germline, CDR1 LNHDA and CDR2 SQIVND (reference sequence). CDR3 size: 15 residues. The CDR3 sequence: CASTQGTSGMNEQFF. The CDR3 bases are TGTGCCAGTACCCAGGGGACTAGCGGGATGAATGAGCAGTTCTTC.